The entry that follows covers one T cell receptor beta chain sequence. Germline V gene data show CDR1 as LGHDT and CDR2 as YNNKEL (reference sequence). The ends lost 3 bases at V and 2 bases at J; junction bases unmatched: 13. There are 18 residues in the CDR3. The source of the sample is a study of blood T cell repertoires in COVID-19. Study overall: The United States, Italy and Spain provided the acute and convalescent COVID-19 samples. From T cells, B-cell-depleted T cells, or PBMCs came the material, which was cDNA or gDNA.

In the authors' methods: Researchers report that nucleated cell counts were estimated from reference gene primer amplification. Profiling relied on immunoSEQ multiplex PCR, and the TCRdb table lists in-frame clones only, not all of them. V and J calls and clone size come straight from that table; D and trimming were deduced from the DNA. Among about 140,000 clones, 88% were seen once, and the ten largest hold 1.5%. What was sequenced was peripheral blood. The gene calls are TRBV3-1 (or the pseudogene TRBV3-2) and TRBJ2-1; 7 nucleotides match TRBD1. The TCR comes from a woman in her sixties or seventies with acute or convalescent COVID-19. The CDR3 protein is CASSHLQGIGTTYNEQFF. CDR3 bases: TGTGCCAGCAGCCACCTACAGGGGATTGGGACCACCTACAATGAGCAGTTCTTC.